A single sample gave rise to the 2 T cell receptor beta chains below, sequenced in a study of T cell responses to AZD1222 COVID-19 vaccine. Data came from immunoSEQ multiplex PCR; TCRdb stores just in-frame clones and leaves some out. This table has under 140,000 clones, about 90% appearing once. Sequenced here: peripheral blood, sampled on day 0 of AZD1222 vaccination. All receptors come from an adult in good health.

J is TRBJ1-1 and V is TRBV10-3; 10 bases are shared with TRBD1. Germline loops: CDR1 ENHRY, CDR2 SYGVKD. V shed 8 bases, J shed 1 base, and the junction held 10 bases outside the gene matches. The CDR3 is made up of 16 amino acids. CDR3: CAIRDRGFSGNTEAFF. The CDR3 nucleotides read TGTGCCATCCGGGACAGGGGTTTTTCGGGGAACACTGAAGCTTTCTTT.

The V call is TRBV12-3 or TRBV12-4, the J call TRBJ2-3; D uncertain. Trimming pared 8 bases from V and 14 bases from J, leaving 8 bases between. The CDR3 loop spans 8 amino acids. The CDR3 nucleotides are TGTGCCAGCTCCCCACTGTATTTT. This gives the protein CASSPLYF.